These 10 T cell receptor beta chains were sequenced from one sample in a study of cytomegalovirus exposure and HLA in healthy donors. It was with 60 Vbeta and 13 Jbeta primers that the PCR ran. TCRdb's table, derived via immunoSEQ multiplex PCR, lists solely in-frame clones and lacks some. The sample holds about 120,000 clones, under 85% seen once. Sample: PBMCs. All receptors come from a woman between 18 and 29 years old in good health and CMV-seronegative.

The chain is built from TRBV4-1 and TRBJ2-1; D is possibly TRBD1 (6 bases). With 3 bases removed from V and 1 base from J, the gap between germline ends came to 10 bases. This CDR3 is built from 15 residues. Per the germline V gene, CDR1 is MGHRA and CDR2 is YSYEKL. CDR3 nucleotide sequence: TGCGCCAGCAGCCAGGAAACAGGGTCCTACAATGAGCAGTTCTTC. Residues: CASSQETGSYNEQFF.

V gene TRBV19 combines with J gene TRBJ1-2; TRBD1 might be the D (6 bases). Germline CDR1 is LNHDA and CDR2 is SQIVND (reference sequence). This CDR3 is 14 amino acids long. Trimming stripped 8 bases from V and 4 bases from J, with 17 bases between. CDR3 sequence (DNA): TGTGCCAGTTTTCAGGGGAAGGGGATCTATGGCTACACCTTC. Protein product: CASFQGKGIYGYTF.

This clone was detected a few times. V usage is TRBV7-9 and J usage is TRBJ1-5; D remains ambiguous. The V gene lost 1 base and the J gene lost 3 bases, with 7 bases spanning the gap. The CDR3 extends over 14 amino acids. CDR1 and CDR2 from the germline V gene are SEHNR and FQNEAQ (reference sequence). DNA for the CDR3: TGTGCCAGCAGCTTAGGGGCAGCCAATCAGCCCCAGCATTTT. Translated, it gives CASSLGAANQPQHF.

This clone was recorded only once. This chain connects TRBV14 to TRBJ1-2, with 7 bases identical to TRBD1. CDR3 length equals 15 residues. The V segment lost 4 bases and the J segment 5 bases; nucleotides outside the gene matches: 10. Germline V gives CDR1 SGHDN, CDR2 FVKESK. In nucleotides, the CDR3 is TGTGCCAGCAGCCCAAGACAGGGTCAGGTGTATGGCTACACCTTC. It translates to CASSPRQGQVYGYTF.

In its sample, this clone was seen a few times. As DNA, the CDR3 is TGTGCCTGGACCCCAGGGGCCTATGGCTACACCTTC. It specifies CAWTPGAYGYTF. The J gene is TRBJ1-2, the V gene TRBV30; TRBD1 might be the D (6 bases). Trimming took 4 bases from V and 4 from J, leaving 10 bases between them. CDR3 length equals 12 residues. Germline CDR1 is GTSNPN and CDR2 is SVGIG (reference sequence).

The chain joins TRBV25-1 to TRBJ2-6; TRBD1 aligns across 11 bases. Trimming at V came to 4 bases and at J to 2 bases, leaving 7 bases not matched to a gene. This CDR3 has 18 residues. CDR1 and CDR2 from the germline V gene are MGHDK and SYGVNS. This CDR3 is CASSGGRGQGAGANVLTF. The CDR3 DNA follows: TGTGCCAGCAGTGGGGGGAGGGGACAGGGGGCTGGGGCCAACGTCCTGACTTTC. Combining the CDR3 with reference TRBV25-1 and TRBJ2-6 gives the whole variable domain EADIYQTPRYLVIGTGKKITLECSQTMGHDKMYWYQQDPGMELHLIHYSYGVNSTEKGDLSSESTVSRIRTEHFPLTLESARPSHTSQYLCASSGGRGQGAGANVLTFGAGSRLTVL.

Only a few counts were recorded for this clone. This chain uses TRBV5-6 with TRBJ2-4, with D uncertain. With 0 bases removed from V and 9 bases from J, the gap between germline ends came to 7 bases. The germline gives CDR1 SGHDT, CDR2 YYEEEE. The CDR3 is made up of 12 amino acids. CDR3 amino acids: CASSLVSGIQYF. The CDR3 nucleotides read TGTGCCAGCAGCTTGGTATCGGGCATTCAGTACTTC.

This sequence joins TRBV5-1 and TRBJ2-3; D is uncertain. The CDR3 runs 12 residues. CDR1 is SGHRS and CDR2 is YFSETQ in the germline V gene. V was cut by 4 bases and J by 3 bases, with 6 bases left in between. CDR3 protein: CASSQLTDTQYF. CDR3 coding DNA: TGCGCCAGCAGCCAACTGACAGATACGCAGTATTTT.

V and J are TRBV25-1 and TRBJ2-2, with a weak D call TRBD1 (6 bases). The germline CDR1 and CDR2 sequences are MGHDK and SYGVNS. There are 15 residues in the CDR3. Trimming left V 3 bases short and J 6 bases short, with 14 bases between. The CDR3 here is CASSDAGRGPGELFF. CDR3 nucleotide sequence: TGTGCCAGCAGTGACGCTGGCAGGGGTCCCGGGGAGCTGTTTTTT.

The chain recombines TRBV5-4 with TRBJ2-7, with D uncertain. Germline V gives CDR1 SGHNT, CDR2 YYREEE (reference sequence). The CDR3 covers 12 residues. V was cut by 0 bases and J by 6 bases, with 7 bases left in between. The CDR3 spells CASSLVPSEQYF. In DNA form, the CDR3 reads TGTGCCAGCAGCTTGGTTCCGAGCGAGCAGTACTTC.